This paragraph covers one T cell receptor (beta chain) sequence. The antigen remains undetermined. Germline values: CDR1 SGHRS, CDR2 YFSETQ. This CDR3 has 15 residues. V was trimmed by 4 bases and J by 0 bases, leaving 11 bases between them. This entry is derived from a study of graft-versus-host responses after intestinal transplantation. Looking at the study overall: In this cohort, recipients had multivisceral, liver-intestinal, or isolated intestinal transplants. Findings and caveats of the study: Detected in recipient marrow were GvH clones, some of which were first observed in ileum or blood. High graft-versus-host to host-versus-graft clonal ratios were seen in allografts of patients with graft-donor T cell macrochimerism.

The table came from immunoSEQ multiplex PCR; TCRdb's copy has only in-frame clones and leaves some out. This table has about 94,000 clones, over 75% appearing once. This material consisted of unstimulated CD8+ T cells sorted from spleen or lymph node cells, taken before intestinal transplant. The receptor was derived from a human donor who received an intestinal transplant. The chain couples TRBV5-1 to TRBJ1-3; no clear D gene. CDR3 nucleotide sequence: TGCGCCAGCAGCCCTTATCCCAGCTCTGGAAACACCATATATTTT. Encoded protein: CASSPYPSSGNTIYF.